The sequence of this T cell receptor beta chain was determined in a study of CD8 T cells in Susac syndrome. The V end was cut by 0 bases, the J end by 9 bases, with 10 bases between. Germline values: CDR1 SGDLS, CDR2 YYNGEE. The CDR3 covers 12 residues. The RNA, roughly 0.5 to 1 ug, was put through reverse transcription using random hexamers. TCRdb re-called the immunoSEQ multiplex PCR reads with MiXCR, one entry per CDR3 protein. The sample lists approximately 77,000 distinct CDR3 sequences, about 93% occurring once. The chain has TRBV9 and TRBJ2-7; tentatively, D is TRBD1 or TRBD2 (6 bases each). The material sequenced was CD4+ T cells from PBMCs. This TCR was sampled from a human donor with Susac syndrome. The DNA for the CDR3 is TGTGCCAGCAGCGTAGAGGGGGGACGGCAGTACTTC. Translated: CASSVEGGRQYF.